The entry that follows covers one T cell receptor beta chain sequence. Its target is not known. From the 5' RACE reads, TCRdb called clonotypes with MiXCR, one entry per CDR3 protein. The sample has hundreds of thousands of distinct CDR3 sequences; about 20% are singletons. These data come from a study of identical twins. Points from the study as a whole: Cord blood beta clonotypes that were abundant carried fewer insertions, and memory repertoires showed no such trend.

V lost 0 bases and J 4 bases, leaving 13 bases between the germline ends. Germline CDR1 DFQATT, CDR2 SNEGSKA (reference sequence). This CDR3 is built from 14 residues. The sample also formed part of further work on T cells expressing NK-cell markers.

The source is a woman aged 18 to 35 in good health. The chain links TRBV20-1 to TRBJ2-7, with no clear D. Sample: PBMCs. The CDR3 DNA follows: TGCAGTGCTAGAGAGTCAGTACTTACATACGAGCAGTACTTC. As protein: CSARESVLTYEQYF.